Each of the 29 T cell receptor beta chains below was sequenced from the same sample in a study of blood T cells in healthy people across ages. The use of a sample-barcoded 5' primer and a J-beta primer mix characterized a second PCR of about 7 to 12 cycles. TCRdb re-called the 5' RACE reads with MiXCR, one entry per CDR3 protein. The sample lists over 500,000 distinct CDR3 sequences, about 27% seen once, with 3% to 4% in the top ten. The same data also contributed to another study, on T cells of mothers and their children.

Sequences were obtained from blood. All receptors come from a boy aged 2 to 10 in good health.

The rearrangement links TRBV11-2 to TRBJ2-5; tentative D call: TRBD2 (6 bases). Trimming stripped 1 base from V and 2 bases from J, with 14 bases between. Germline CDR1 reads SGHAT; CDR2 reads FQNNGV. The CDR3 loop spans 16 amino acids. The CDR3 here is CASSLVTGVGQETQYF. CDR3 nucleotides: TGTGCCAGCAGCTTAGTGACGGGAGTAGGACAAGAGACCCAGTACTTC. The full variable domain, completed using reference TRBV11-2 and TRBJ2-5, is EAGVAQSPRYKIIEKRQSVAFWCNPISGHATLYWYQQILGQGPKLLIQFQNNGVVDDSQLPKDRFSAERLKGVDSTLKIQPAKLEDSAVYLCASSLVTGVGQETQYFGPGTRLLVL.

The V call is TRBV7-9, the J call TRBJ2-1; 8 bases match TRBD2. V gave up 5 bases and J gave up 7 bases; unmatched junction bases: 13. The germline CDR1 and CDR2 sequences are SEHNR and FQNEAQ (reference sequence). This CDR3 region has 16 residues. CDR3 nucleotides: TGTGCCAGCAGCCCTATCCGGGGGGGCCGGGGGAATGAGCAGTTCTTC. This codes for CASSPIRGGRGNEQFF.

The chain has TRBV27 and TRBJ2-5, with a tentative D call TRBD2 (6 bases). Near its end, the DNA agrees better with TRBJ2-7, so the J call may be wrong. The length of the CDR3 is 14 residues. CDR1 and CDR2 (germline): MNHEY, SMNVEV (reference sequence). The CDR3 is CASSLNNRGIEQYF. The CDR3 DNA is TGTGCCAGCAGTCTAAATAACCGGGGGATCGAGCAGTACTTC.

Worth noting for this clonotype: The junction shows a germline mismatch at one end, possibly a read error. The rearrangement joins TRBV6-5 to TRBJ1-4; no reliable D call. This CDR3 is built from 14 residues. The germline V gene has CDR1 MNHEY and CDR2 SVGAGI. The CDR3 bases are TGTGCCAGCAGTACTACAGCAACTAATGAAAAACCGTTTTTT. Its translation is CASSTTATNEKPFF.

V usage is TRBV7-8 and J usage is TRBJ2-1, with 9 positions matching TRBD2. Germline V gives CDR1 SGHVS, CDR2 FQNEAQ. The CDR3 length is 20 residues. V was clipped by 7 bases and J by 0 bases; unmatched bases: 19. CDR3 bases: TGTGCCAGCATCCCCAGGACCCAGACTAGCGGTTTGAGCTCCTACAATGAGCAGTTCTTC. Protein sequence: CASIPRTQTSGLSSYNEQFF.

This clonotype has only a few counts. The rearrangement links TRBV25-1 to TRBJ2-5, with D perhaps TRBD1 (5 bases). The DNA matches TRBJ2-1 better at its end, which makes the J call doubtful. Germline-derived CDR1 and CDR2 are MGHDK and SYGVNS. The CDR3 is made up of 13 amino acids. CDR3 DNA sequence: TGTGCCAGCAGTTTGCAGGGTACCGATGAGCAGTTCTTC. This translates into CASSLQGTDEQFF.

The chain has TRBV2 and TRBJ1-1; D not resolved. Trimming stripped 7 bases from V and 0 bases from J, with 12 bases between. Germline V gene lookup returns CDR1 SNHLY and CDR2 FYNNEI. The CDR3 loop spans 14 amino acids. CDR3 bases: TGTGCCAGCACGGAGGGCCGGATGAACACTGAAGCTTTCTTT. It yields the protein CASTEGRMNTEAFF.

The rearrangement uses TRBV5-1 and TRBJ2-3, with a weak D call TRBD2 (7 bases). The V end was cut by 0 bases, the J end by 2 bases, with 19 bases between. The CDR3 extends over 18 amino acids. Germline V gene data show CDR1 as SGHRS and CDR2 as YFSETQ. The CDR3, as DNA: TGCGCCAGCAGCTTGGGGATTGGCGGGGGCGAACACACAGATACGCAGTATTTT. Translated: CASSLGIGGGEHTDTQYF.

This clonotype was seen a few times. CDR3 sequence (DNA): TGTGCCAGCAGTTCCAGGACAGTTCCTGAAGCTTTCTTT. This encodes CASSSRTVPEAFF. The gene calls are TRBV6-5 and TRBJ1-1; the D gene is possibly TRBD1 (6 bases). V lost 4 bases, J lost 6 bases, and 12 bases lay in between. Germline V gene data show CDR1 as MNHEY and CDR2 as SVGAGI. The CDR3 extends over 13 amino acids.

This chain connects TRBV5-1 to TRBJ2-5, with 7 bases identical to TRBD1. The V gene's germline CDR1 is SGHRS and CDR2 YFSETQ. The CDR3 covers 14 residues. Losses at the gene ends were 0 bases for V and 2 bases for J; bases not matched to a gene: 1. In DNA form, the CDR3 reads TGCGCCAGCAGCTTGGCGACAGGGCAAGAGACCCAGTACTTC. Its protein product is CASSLATGQETQYF.

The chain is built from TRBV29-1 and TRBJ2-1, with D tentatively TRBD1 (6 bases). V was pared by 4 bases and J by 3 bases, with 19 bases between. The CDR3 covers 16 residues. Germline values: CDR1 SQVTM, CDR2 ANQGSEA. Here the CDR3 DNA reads TGCAGCGTTGTGTCGGGTACAGGGCTACGCTACAATGAGCAGTTCTTC. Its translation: CSVVSGTGLRYNEQFF.

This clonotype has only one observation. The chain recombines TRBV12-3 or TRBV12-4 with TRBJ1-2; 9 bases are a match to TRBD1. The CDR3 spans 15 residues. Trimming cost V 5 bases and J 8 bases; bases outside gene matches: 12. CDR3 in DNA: TGTGCCAGCAGTACACCATCCGGGACAGGGTTCGGCTACACCTTC. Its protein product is CASSTPSGTGFGYTF.

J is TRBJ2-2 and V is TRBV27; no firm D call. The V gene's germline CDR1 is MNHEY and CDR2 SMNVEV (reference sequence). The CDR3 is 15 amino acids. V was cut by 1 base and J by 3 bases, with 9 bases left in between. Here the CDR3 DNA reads TGTGCCAGCAGTTTATGGGTTCCGGACACCGGGGAGCTGTTTTTT. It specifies CASSLWVPDTGELFF.

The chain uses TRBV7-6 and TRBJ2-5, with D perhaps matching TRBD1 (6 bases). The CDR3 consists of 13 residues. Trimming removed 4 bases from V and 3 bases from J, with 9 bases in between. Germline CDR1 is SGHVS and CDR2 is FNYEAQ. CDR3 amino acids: CASSSTGKETQYF. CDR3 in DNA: TGTGCCAGCAGCTCTACAGGGAAAGAGACCCAGTACTTC.

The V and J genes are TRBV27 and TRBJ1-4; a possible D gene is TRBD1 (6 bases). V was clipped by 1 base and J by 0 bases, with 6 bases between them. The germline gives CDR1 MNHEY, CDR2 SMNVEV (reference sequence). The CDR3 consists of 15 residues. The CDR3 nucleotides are TGTGCCAGCAGTTTATGGGACACAACTAATGAAAAACTGTTTTTT. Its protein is CASSLWDTTNEKLFF. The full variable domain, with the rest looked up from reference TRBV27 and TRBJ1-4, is EAQVTQNPRYLITVTGKKLTVTCSQNMNHEYMSWYRQDPGLGLRQIYYSMNVEVTDKGDVPEGYKVSRKEKRNFPLILESPSPNQTSLYFCASSLWDTTNEKLFFGSGTQLSVL.

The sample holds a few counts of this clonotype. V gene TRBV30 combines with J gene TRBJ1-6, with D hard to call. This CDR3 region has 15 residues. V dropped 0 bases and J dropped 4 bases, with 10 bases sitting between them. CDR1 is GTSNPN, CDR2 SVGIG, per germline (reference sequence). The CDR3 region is CAWSVPSGYNSPLHF. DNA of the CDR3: TGTGCCTGGAGTGTACCGTCGGGGTATAATTCACCCCTCCACTTT.

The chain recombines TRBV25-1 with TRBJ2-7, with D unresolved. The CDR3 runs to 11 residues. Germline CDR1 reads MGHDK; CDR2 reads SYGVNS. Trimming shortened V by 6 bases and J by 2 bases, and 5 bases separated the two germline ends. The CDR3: CASRLTYEQYF. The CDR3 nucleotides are TGTGCCAGCAGACTAACCTACGAGCAGTACTTC.

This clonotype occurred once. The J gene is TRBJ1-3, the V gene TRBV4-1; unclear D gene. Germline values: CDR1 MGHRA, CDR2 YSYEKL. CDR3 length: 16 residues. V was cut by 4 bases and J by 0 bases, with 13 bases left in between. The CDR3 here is CASSPYLEGSGNTIYF. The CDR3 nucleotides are TGCGCCAGCAGCCCCTATCTGGAGGGCTCTGGAAACACCATATATTTT.

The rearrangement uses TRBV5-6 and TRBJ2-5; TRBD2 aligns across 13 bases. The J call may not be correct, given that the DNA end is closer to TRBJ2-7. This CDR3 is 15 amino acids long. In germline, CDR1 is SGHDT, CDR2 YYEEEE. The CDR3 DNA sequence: TGTGCCAGCAGGCTACTAGCGGGAGGGCCGCTCGAGCAGTACTTC. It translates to CASRLLAGGPLEQYF.

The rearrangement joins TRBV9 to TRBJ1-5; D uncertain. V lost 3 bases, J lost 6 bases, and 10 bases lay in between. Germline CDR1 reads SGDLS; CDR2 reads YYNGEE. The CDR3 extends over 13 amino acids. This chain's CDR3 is CASSGAPGQPQHF. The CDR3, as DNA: TGTGCCAGCAGCGGGGCCCCGGGTCAGCCCCAGCATTTT. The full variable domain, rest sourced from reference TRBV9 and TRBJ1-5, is DSGVTQTPKHLITATGQRVTLRCSPRSGDLSVYWYQQSLDQGLQFLIQYYNGEERAKGNILERFSAQQFPDLHSELNLSSLELGDSALYFCASSGAPGQPQHFGDGTRLSIL.

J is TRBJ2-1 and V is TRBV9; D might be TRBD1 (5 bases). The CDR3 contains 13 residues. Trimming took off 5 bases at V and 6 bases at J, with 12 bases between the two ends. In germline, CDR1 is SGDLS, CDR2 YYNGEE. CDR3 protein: CASRTATRNEQFF. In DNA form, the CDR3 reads TGTGCCAGCAGGACAGCCACTCGCAATGAGCAGTTCTTC.

CDR3 coding DNA: TGCGCCAGCAGCGCCTCCCTGACAGCCTCCTATGGCTACACCTTC. It yields the protein CASSASLTASYGYTF. The rearrangement joins TRBV5-1 to TRBJ1-2, with D possibly matching TRBD1 (5 bases). Germline-derived CDR1 and CDR2 are SGHRS and YFSETQ. The CDR3 covers 15 residues. The V and J ends lost 4 bases and 4 bases respectively, with 17 bases between them.

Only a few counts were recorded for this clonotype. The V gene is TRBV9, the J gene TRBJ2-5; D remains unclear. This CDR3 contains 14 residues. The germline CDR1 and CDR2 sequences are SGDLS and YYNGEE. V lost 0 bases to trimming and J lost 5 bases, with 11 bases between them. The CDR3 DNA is TGTGCCAGCAGCGTAGATGGCTCGCCGGAGACCCAGTACTTC. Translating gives CASSVDGSPETQYF.

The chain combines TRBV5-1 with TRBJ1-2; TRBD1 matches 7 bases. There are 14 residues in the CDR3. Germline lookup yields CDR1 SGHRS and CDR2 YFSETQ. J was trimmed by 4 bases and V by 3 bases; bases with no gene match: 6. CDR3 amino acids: CASSSGTALYGYTF. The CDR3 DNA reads TGCGCCAGCAGCTCCGGGACAGCCCTCTATGGCTACACCTTC.

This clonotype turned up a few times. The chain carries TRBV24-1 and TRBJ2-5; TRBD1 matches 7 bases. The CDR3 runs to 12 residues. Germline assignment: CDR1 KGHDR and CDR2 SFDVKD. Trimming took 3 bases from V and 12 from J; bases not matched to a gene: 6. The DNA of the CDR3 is TGTGCCACCAGTGATAAGGGGACAGCAGAGTACTTC. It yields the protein CATSDKGTAEYF.

The CDR3 coding sequence is TGCAGTGCTAGAGGGTGGGCCAGGGACGAGCAGTACTTC. Its protein product is CSARGWARDEQYF. The chain recombines TRBV20-1 with TRBJ2-7; D may be TRBD1 (5 bases). Deletions cut 1 base from V and 5 bases from J, with 12 bases between. Germline CDR1 and CDR2: DFQATT and SNEGSKA (reference sequence). CDR3 size: 13 residues.

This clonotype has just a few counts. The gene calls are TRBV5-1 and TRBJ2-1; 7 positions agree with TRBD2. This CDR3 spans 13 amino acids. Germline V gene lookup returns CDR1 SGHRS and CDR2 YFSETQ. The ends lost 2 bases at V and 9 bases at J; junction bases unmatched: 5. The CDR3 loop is CASSFSSGLEQFF. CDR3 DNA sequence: TGCGCCAGCAGCTTTTCTAGCGGTCTTGAGCAGTTCTTC.

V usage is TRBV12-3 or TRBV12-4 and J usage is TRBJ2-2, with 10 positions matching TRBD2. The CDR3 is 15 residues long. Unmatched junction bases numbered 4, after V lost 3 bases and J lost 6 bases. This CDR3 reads CASSLGTSVAGELFF. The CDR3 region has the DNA TGTGCCAGCAGTTTGGGGACTAGCGTCGCCGGGGAGCTGTTTTTT.

In DNA form, the CDR3 reads TGTGCCTGGAGTCGAATGGGGCGGAAATTCTATGGCTACACCTTC. This encodes CAWSRMGRKFYGYTF. The rearrangement joins TRBV30 to TRBJ1-2, with a possible D match to TRBD1 (5 bases). Trimming removed 2 bases from V and 4 bases from J, with 17 bases in between. The CDR3 runs to 15 residues. The germline V gene has CDR1 GTSNPN and CDR2 SVGIG (reference sequence).